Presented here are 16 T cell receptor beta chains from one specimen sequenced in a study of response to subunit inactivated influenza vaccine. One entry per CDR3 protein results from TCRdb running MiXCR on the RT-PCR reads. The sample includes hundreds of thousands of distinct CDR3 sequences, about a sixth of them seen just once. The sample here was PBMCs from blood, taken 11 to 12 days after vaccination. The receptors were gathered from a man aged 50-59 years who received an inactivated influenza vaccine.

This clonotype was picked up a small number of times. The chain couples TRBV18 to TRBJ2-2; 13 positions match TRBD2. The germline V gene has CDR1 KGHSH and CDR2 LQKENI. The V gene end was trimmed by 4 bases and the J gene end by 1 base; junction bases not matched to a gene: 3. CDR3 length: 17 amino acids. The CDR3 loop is CASSQTSGRRNTGELFF. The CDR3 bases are TGTGCCAGCTCACAGACTAGCGGGAGGAGGAACACCGGGGAGCTGTTTTTT. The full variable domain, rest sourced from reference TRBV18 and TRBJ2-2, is NAGVMQNPRHLVRRRGQEARLRCSPMKGHSHVYWYRQLPEEGLKFMVYLQKENIIDESGMPKERFSAEFPKEGPSILRIQQVVRGDSAAYFCASSQTSGRRNTGELFFGEGSRLTVL.

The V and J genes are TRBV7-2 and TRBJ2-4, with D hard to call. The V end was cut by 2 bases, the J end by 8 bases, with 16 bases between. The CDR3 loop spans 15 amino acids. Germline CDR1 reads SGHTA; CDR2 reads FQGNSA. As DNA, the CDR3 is TGTGCCAGCAGCTTAATGGTCGCGAGTCAACACATTCAGTACTTC. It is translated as CASSLMVASQHIQYF.

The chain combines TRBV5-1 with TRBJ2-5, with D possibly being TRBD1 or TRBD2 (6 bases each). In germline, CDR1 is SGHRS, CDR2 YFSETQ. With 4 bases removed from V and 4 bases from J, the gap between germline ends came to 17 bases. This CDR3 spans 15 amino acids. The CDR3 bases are TGCGCCAGCAGCCCCGCCAGCCGGGGGCGAGAGACCCAGTACTTC. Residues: CASSPASRGRETQYF.

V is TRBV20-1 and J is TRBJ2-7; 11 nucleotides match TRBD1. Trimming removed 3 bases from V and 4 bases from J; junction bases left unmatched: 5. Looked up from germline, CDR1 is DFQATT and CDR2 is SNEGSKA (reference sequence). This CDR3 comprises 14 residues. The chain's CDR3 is CSARPGQGGYEQYF. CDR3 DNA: TGCAGTGCTAGGCCGGGACAGGGGGGTTACGAGCAGTACTTC.

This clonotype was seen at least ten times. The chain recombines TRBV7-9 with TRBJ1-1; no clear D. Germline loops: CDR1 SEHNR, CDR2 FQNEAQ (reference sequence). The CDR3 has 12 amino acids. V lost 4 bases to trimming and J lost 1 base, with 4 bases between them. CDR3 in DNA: TGTGCCAGCAGCTCTTGGAACACTGAAGCTTTCTTT. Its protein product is CASSSWNTEAFF.

CDR3 DNA: TGTGCCAGCAGTCCAGACAGGGTAATATACGAGCAGTACTTC. Translated, it gives CASSPDRVIYEQYF. The chain couples TRBV28 to TRBJ2-7, with 7 bases that match TRBD1. V was pared by 5 bases and J by 4 bases, with 8 bases of the junction left unmatched. Per germline, CDR1 MDHEN and CDR2 SYDVKM. This CDR3 region has 14 residues.

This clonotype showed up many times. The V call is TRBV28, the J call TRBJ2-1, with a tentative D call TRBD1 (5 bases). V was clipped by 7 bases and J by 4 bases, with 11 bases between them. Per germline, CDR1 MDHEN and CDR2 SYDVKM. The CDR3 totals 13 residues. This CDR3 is CASKDSGYNEQFF. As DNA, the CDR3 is TGTGCCAGCAAAGACAGTGGGTACAATGAGCAGTTCTTC.

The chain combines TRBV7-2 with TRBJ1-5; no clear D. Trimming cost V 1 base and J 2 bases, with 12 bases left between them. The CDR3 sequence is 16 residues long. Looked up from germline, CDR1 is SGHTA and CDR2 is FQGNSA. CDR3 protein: CASSLVHQAGNQPQHF. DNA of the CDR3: TGTGCCAGCAGCTTAGTTCACCAGGCCGGCAATCAGCCCCAGCATTTT.

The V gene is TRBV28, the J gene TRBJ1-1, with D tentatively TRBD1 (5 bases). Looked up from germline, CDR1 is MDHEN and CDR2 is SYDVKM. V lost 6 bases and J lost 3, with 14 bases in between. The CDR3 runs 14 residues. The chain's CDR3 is CASSPTVGDTEAFF. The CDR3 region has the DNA TGTGCCAGCAGCCCGACAGTCGGGGACACTGAAGCTTTCTTT. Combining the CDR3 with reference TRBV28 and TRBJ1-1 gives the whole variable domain DVKVTQSSRYLVKRTGEKVFLECVQDMDHENMFWYRQDPGLGLRLIYFSYDVKMKEKGDIPEGYSVSREKKERFSLILESASTNQTSMYLCASSPTVGDTEAFFGQGTRLTVV.

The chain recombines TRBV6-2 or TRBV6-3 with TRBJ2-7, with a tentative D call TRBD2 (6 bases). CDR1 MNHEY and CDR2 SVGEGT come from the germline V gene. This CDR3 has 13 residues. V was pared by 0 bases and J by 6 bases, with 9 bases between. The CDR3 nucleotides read TGTGCCAGCAGTTACTCGGGCGGGGCCGAGCAGTACTTC. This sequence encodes CASSYSGGAEQYF.

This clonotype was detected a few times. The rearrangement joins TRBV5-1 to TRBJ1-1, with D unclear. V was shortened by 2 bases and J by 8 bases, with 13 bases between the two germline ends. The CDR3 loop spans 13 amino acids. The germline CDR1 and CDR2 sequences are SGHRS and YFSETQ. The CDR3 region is CASSFDSGGEAFF. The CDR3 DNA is TGCGCCAGCAGCTTTGACTCGGGCGGGGAAGCTTTCTTT.

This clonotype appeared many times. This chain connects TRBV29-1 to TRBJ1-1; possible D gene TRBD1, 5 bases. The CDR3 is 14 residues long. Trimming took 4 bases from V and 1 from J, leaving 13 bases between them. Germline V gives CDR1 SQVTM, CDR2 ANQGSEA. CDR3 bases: TGCAGCGTTGGCCCCCGTGGGGGGAACACTGAAGCTTTCTTT. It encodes CSVGPRGGNTEAFF.

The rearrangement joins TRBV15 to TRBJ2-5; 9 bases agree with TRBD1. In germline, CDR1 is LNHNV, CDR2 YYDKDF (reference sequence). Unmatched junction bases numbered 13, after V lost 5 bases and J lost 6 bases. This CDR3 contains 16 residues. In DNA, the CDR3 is TGTGCCACCAGCTTACCAGGGACAGGGATTGCGAAGACCCAGTACTTC. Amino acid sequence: CATSLPGTGIAKTQYF.

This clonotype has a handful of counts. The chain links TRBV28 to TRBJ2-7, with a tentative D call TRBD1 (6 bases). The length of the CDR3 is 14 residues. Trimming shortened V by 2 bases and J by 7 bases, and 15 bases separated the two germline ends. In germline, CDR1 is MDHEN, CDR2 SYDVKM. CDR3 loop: CASSLGGQVGEQYF. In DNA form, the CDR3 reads TGTGCCAGCAGTTTAGGGGGACAAGTGGGGGAGCAGTACTTC.

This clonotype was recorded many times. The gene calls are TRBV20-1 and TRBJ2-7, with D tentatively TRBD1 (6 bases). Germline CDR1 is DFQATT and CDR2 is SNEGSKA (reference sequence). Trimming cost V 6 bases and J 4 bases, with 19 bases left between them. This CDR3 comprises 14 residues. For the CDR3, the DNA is TGCAGTGCACTTAACAGGGCTTCTTTTTACGAGCAGTACTTC. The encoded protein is CSALNRASFYEQYF.

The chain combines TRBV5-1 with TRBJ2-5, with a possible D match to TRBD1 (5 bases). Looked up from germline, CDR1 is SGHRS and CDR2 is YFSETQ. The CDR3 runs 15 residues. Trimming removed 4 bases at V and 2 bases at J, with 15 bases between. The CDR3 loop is CASSPLVGAQETQYF. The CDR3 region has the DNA TGCGCCAGCAGCCCCCTTGTAGGGGCTCAAGAGACCCAGTACTTC.